Sequencing of this T cell receptor beta chain was carried out in a study of cytotoxic CD8 clonotypes in ibrutinib-treated CLL. On the study more broadly: It was after a median approximately twelve months of treatment, range 6 to 36, that response samples were taken.

CDR1 and CDR2 from the germline V gene are SGHRS and YFSETQ. CDR3 length equals 16 residues. V gave up 2 bases and J gave up 2 bases; unmatched junction bases: 4. TCRdb's table, derived via immunoSEQ multiplex PCR, lists solely in-frame clones and lacks some. The table lists approximately 350,000 clones, 67% of them singletons. The sequenced sample was PBMCs, obtained after 36 months of ibrutinib treatment. The V gene is TRBV5-1, the J gene TRBJ2-1; 10 bases line up with TRBD2. The receptor's source is a human donor with chronic lymphocytic leukemia. CDR3 DNA sequence: TGCGCCAGCAGCTTAACGACTAGCGGGCCCTACAATGAGCAGTTCTTC. It translates to CASSLTTSGPYNEQFF.